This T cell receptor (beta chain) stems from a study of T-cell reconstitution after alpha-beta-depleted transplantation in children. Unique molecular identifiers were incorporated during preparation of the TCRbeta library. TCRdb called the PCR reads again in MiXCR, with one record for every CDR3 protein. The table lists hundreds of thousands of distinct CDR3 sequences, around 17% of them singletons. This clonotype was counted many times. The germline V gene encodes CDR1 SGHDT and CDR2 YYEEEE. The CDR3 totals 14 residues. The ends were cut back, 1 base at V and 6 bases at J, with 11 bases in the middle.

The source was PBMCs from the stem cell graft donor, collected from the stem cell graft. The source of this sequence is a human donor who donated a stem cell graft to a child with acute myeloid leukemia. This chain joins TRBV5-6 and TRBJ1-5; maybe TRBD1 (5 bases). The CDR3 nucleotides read TGTGCCAGCAGCTTGTGGGGCAACCTTCAGCCCCAGCATTTT. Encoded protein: CASSLWGNLQPQHF.